This T cell receptor (beta chain) was obtained from a study of blood T cell repertoires in COVID-19. Overall study: There were acute and convalescent COVID-19 samples, and they came from the United States, Italy and Spain. PBMCs, B-cell-depleted T cells, or T cells provided the cDNA or gDNA that made up the material.

CDR1 is MNHNY, CDR2 SVGAGI, per germline (reference sequence). The CDR3 is 16 residues long. The V gene end was trimmed by 4 bases and the J gene end by 5 bases; junction bases not matched to a gene: 5. Original methodology: Nucleated cell number was recorded as an estimate derived from reference gene primer amplification. TCRdb keeps only in-frame clones here, not all; method: immunoSEQ multiplex PCR. From that table come the V and J calls and clone size; the DNA was used to work out D and trimming. The data show fewer than 450,000 clones, about 91% seen once. Seattle-derived patients entered the study during active infection and were followed longitudinally.

V usage is TRBV6-6 and J usage is TRBJ1-6, with 10 positions matching TRBD1. The receptor comes from a woman aged 45-65 years with COVID-19, enrolled during active disease. Source material: peripheral blood. The CDR3 coding sequence is TGTGCCAGCAGTTCGGGACAGGGGAGGGATAATTCACCCCTCCACTTT. Encoded protein: CASSSGQGRDNSPLHF.